The sequence of this T cell receptor (beta chain) was determined in a study of T-cell reconstitution after alpha-beta-depleted transplantation in children. Preparing the TCRbeta library involved the use of unique molecular identifiers. TCRdb processed the PCR reads anew with MiXCR; each CDR3 protein has one entry. The sample shows about 980,000 distinct CDR3 sequences, under 30% of them seen only once. Trimming at V came to 4 bases and at J to 7 bases, leaving 7 bases not matched to a gene. The CDR3 contains 15 residues. Findings of the study overall: Several hundred expanded graft clones reportedly were the source of alpha-beta T cells about two months after transplant. Counts and diversity of T cells one year after transplant came mostly from newly produced T cells.

This clonotype came up a few times. Its antigen remains unknown. The input for sequencing was PBMCs, mostly from graft donor cells, taken 360 days after TCRalphabeta/CD19-depleted stem cell transplant. This TCR derives from a boy in the first two years of life who had a stem cell transplant for SCID, so the T cells may come from the graft donor. This rearrangement joins TRBV12-3 or TRBV12-4 to TRBJ1-5; 10 bases are a match to TRBD1. The CDR3 protein is CASSSLRDRGQPQHF. The CDR3 DNA reads TGTGCCAGCAGTTCGCTCCGGGACAGGGGCCAGCCCCAGCATTTT.